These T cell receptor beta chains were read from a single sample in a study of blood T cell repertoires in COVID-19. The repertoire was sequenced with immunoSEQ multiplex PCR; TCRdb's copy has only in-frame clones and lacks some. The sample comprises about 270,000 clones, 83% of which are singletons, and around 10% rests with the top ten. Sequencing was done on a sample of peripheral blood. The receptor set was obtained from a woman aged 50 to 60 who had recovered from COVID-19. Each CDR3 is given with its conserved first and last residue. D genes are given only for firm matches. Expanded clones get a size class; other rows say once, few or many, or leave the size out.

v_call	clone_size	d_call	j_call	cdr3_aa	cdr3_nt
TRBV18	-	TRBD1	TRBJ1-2	CASSERTGNYGYTF	TGTGCCAGCTCAGAAAGGACAGGAAACTATGGCTACACCTTC
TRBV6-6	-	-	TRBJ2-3	CASSRDFGSLDTQYF	TGTGCCAGCAGCCGGGACTTTGGTTCATTAGATACGCAGTATTTT
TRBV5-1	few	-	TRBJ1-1	CASSPREGLNTEAFF	TGCGCCAGCAGCCCCAGGGAGGGTCTGAACACTGAAGCTTTCTTT
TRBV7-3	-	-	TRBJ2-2	CASSRFNLGAGTGELFF	TGTGCCAGCAGTCGATTCAACCTGGGGGCTGGCACCGGGGAGCTGTTTTTT
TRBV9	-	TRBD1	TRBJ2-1	CASSSGQGKGNEQFF	TGTGCCAGCAGCTCAGGACAGGGGAAGGGCAATGAGCAGTTCTTC
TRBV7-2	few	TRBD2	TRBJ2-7	CASSKGLAALGYEQYF	TGTGCCAGCAGCAAGGGCCTAGCGGCCCTCGGCTACGAGCAGTACTTC
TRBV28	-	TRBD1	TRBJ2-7	CASSPSRTGYEQYF	TGTGCCAGCAGCCCTTCCCGGACAGGCTACGAGCAGTACTTC
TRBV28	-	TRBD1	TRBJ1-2	CASSFRRRGQRLDYGYTF	TGTGCCAGCAGTTTTAGACGCAGGGGGCAGAGACTAGACTATGGCTACACCTTC
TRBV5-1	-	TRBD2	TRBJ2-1	CASSLGLAGVYNEQFF	TGCGCCAGCAGCTTGGGCCTAGCGGGGGTGTACAATGAGCAGTTCTTC
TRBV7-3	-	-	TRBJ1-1	CASSDRGNTEAFF	TGTGCCAGCAGCGACCGAGGTAACACTGAAGCTTTCTTT
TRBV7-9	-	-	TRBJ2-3	CASSYSLVGTDTQYF	TGTGCCAGCAGCTATAGTCTTGTCGGCACAGATACGCAGTATTTT
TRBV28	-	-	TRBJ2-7	CASSSLRDTYYEQYF	TGTGCCAGCAGTTCCCTCCGGGACACCTACTACGAGCAGTACTTC
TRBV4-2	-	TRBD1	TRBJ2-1	CASSIGQGSYNEQFF	TGTGCCAGCAGCATAGGACAGGGCTCCTACAATGAGCAGTTCTTC
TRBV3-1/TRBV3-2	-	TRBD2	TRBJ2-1	CASSLGGAYEQFF	TGTGCCAGCAGCCTCGGGGGGGCCTATGAGCAGTTCTTC
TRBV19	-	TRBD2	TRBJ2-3	CASSPGLAGGPESDTQYF	TGTGCCAGTAGCCCGGGACTAGCGGGAGGGCCTGAGTCAGATACGCAGTATTTT
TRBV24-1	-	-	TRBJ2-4	CATLRDTSPKNIQYF	TGTGCCACCCTCCGGGACACATCACCCAAAAACATTCAGTACTTC
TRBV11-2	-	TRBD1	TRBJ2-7	CASSWTGANYEQYF	TGTGCCAGCAGTTGGACAGGGGCAAACTACGAGCAGTACTTC
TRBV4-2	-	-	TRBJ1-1	CASSPGDTNTEAFF	TGTGCCAGCAGCCCCGGGGACACGAACACTGAAGCTTTCTTT
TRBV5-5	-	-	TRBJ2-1	CASSPRWSGYVNSSYNEQFF	TGTGCCAGCAGCCCAAGGTGGAGCGGGTACGTAAATAGCTCCTACAATGAGCAGTTCTTC
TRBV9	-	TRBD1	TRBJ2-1	CASSVGGRTGSSYNEQFF	TGTGCCAGCAGCGTAGGGGGAAGGACAGGGAGCTCCTACAATGAGCAGTTCTTC
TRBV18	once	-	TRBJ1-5	CASSIQGYSNQPQHF	TGTGCCAGCTCAATCCAGGGGTATAGCAATCAGCCCCAGCATTTT
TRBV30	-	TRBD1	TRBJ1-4	CAWKTGQENEKLFF	TGTGCCTGGAAGACAGGGCAAGAAAATGAAAAACTGTTTTTT
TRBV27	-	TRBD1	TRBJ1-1	CASSYRLTGDNTEAFF	TGTGCCAGCAGTTATCGATTGACAGGGGATAACACTGAAGCTTTCTTT
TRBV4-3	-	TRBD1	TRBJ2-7	CASSQANRGFGGEQYF	TGCGCCAGCAGCCAAGCGAACAGGGGGTTCGGGGGCGAGCAGTACTTC
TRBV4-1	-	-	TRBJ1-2	CASSREQGIYGYTF	TGCGCCAGCAGCCGAGAACAGGGTATTTATGGCTACACCTTC
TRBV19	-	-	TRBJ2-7	CATLLRRALDEQYF	TGTGCCACCCTTTTACGGAGGGCCCTCGACGAGCAGTACTTC
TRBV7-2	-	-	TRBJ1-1	CASSLMGRTEAFF	TGTGCCAGCAGCTTAATGGGGAGGACTGAAGCTTTCTTT
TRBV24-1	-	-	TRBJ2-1	CATSEGRKGGGEQFF	TGTGCCACCAGTGAGGGCCGGAAAGGGGGGGGTGAGCAGTTCTTC
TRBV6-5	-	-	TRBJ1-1	CASSPGGTGNTEAFF	TGTGCCAGCAGCCCGGGCGGTACAGGGAACACTGAAGCTTTCTTT
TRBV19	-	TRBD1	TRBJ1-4	CASSTRQGGKNEKLFF	TGTGCCAGTAGTACTCGACAGGGGGGGAAGAATGAAAAACTGTTTTTT
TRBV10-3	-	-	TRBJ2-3	CALKAEGADTQYF	TGTGCCCTAAAGGCGGAGGGGGCGGATACGCAGTATTTT
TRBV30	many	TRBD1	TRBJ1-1	CAWRDEDRGFTEAFF	TGTGCCTGGAGGGACGAAGACAGGGGCTTCACTGAAGCTTTCTTT
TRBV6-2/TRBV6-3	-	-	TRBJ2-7	CASSDGTRMRDSYEQYF	TGTGCCAGCAGCGACGGAACTCGCATGCGGGACTCCTACGAGCAGTACTTC
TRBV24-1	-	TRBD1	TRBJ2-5	CATSGQGVRETQYF	TGTGCCACCTCAGGACAGGGGGTTAGGGAGACCCAGTACTTC
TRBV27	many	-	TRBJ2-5	CASSPRDYQETQYF	TGTGCCAGCAGTCCCCGGGATTACCAAGAGACCCAGTACTTC
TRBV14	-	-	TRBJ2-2	CASSQVQINTGELFF	TGTGCCAGCAGCCAAGTTCAGATTAACACCGGGGAGCTGTTTTTT
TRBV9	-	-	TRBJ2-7	CASSPWGAVSEQYF	TGTGCCAGCAGCCCATGGGGCGCGGTGTCAGAGCAGTACTTC
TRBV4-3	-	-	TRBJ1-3	CASSLGRSSGDPGNTIYF	TGCGCCAGCAGCCTCGGTAGGAGCTCCGGAGATCCTGGAAACACCATATATTTT
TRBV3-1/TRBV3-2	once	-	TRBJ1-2	CASSQGEGNGYTF	TGTGCCAGCAGCCAAGGGGAGGGGAACGGCTACACCTTC
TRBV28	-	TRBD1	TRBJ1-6	CASSSSGTANSPLHF	TGTGCCAGCAGTAGCTCCGGGACAGCAAATTCACCCCTCCACTTT
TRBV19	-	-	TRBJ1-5	CASTDYSNQPQHF	TGTGCCAGTACGGACTATAGCAATCAGCCCCAGCATTTT
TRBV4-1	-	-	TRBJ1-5	CASSRTLAGGNNQPQHF	TGCGCCAGCAGCCGTACGTTGGCGGGGGGGAACAATCAGCCCCAGCATTTT
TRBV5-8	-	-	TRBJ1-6	CASSLQDSPLHF	TGTGCCAGCAGCTTGCAGGATTCACCCCTCCACTTT
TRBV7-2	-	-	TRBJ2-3	CASSEQGGDTQYF	TGTGCCAGCAGCGAACAGGGTGGGGATACGCAGTATTTT
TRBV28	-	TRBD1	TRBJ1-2	CASSSYIGGQGHYGYTF	TGTGCCAGCAGTTCTTACATCGGGGGACAGGGGCACTATGGCTACACCTTC
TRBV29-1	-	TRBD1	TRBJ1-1	CSVDRVNTEAFF	TGCAGCGTCGACAGGGTTAACACTGAAGCTTTCTTT
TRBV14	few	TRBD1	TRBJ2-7	CASRGRQGYNEQYF	TGTGCCAGCAGGGGTCGACAGGGTTACAACGAGCAGTACTTC
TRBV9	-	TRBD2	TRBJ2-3	CASSLGGGGDTQYF	TGTGCCAGCAGCCTTGGCGGCGGGGGAGATACGCAGTATTTT
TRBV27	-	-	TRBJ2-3	CASRWMGGLSTDTQYF	TGTGCCAGCAGGTGGATGGGGGGGCTAAGCACAGATACGCAGTATTTT
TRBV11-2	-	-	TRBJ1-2	CASSSFGGYTF	TGTGCCAGCAGCTCCTTCGGTGGCTACACCTTC
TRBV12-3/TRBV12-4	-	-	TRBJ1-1	CASSLMGGTEAFF	TGTGCCAGCAGTTTAATGGGGGGCACTGAAGCTTTCTTT
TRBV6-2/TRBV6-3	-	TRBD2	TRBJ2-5	CASSQGHLSLAGGPQTQYF	TGTGCCAGCAGTCAAGGACACCTGAGCCTAGCGGGGGGGCCGCAGACCCAGTACTTC
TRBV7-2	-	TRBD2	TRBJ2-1	CASSLTHTSGSYEQFF	TGTGCCAGCAGCTTAACACACACTAGCGGGAGCTATGAGCAGTTCTTC
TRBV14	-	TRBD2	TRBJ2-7	CASRQSGLGTYEQYF	TGTGCCAGCAGACAATCGGGACTAGGGACCTACGAGCAGTACTTC